These T cell receptor beta chains were read from a single sample in a study of T cells after yellow fever vaccination. TCRdb passed the 5' RACE reads through MiXCR, listing each CDR3 protein once. Of tens of thousands of distinct CDR3 sequences listed, 6.5% are singletons. The material sequenced was CD8+ T cells sorted from PBMCs, taken roughly 46 days after the first yellow fever vaccination. The receptors here all came from a man between 18 and 35 years old who received the YFV17D yellow fever vaccine. Each CDR3 is given with its conserved first and last residue. The D gene is left open where the match is weak. Expanded clones get a size class; other rows say once, few or many, or leave the size out.

v_gene	j_gene	abundance	d_gene	CDR3aa	CDR3nt
TRBV7-9	TRBJ1-3	.	TRBD1	CASSFSTGDSGNTIYF	TGTGCCAGCAGCTTTTCCACAGGGGACTCTGGAAACACCATATATTTT
TRBV27	TRBJ2-1	many	.	CASSAGQYNEQFF	TGTGCCAGCAGTGCAGGACAGTACAATGAGCAGTTCTTC
TRBV4-2	TRBJ2-3	many	TRBD2	CASSQDGTSGSRVLTQYF	TGTGCCAGCAGCCAAGATGGCACTAGCGGGAGTCGCGTGCTTACGCAGTATTTT
TRBV3-1	TRBJ2-6	many	.	CASSQTNSGANVLTF	TGTGCCAGCAGCCAAACGAACTCTGGGGCCAACGTCCTGACTTTC
TRBV7-9	TRBJ2-1	many	.	CASSLVGSDSYNEQFF	TGTGCCAGCAGCTTAGTAGGCAGCGATTCATACAATGAGCAGTTCTTC
TRBV4-3	TRBJ2-1	few	TRBD2	CASSHVAGGPNEQFF	TGCGCCAGCAGCCATGTAGCGGGGGGGCCAAATGAGCAGTTCTTC
TRBV7-3	TRBJ2-1	many	.	CASSLGTAYNEQFF	TGTGCCAGCAGCTTAGGGACGGCCTACAATGAGCAGTTCTTC
TRBV7-9	TRBJ1-2	few	TRBD1	CASSWPPGQSDYGYTF	TGTGCCAGCAGCTGGCCCCCGGGACAGTCAGACTATGGCTACACCTTC
TRBV5-1	TRBJ1-1	.	.	CASSLGQTNTEAFF	TGCGCCAGCAGCTTGGGGCAGACGAACACTGAAGCTTTCTTT
TRBV6-6	TRBJ1-5	.	.	CAISLNQPQHF	TGTGCCATCAGTCTGAATCAGCCCCAGCATTTT
TRBV12-3/TRBV12-4	TRBJ2-1	many	TRBD2	CASTRVAGGRKDEQFF	TGTGCCAGCACGAGGGTAGCGGGGGGGCGAAAGGATGAGCAGTTCTTC
TRBV6-6	TRBJ2-7	few	.	CAILNGYEQYF	TGTGCCATCCTGAATGGATACGAGCAGTACTTC
TRBV4-3	TRBJ1-2	many	.	CASSRDARGVNYGYTF	TGCGCCAGCAGCCGGGACGCCCGCGGGGTAAACTATGGCTACACCTTC
TRBV6-1	TRBJ2-5	many	TRBD1	CASSWDSQETQYF	TGTGCCAGCAGCTGGGACAGCCAAGAGACCCAGTACTTC
TRBV6-2/TRBV6-3	TRBJ2-2	medium-sized	TRBD1	CASSYGTGRATGELFF	TGTGCCAGCAGTTATGGGACAGGGCGAGCGACAGGGGAGCTGTTTTTT
TRBV6-6	TRBJ2-7	many	TRBD1	CASSRQGAKEQYF	TGTGCCAGCAGTCGACAGGGGGCAAAGGAGCAGTACTTC
TRBV4-1	TRBJ1-5	few	TRBD1	CASSPQGAIQPQHF	TGCGCCAGCAGCCCGCAGGGGGCGATTCAGCCCCAGCATTTT
TRBV12-3/TRBV12-4	TRBJ2-7	many	.	CASSLRAPPYEQYF	TGTGCCAGCAGTCTCCGGGCACCCCCCTACGAGCAGTACTTC
TRBV6-5	TRBJ1-5	few	.	CASSYRTPHSNQPQHF	TGTGCCAGCAGTTACAGGACACCCCATAGCAATCAGCCCCAGCATTTT
TRBV4-1	TRBJ1-4	many	TRBD1	CASSDRASRVNEKLFF	TGCGCCAGCAGCGACAGGGCCTCTCGCGTTAATGAAAAACTGTTTTTT
TRBV12-3/TRBV12-4	TRBJ2-6	few	TRBD1	CASGYQDRRSGANVLTF	TGTGCCAGCGGATACCAGGACAGGCGGTCTGGGGCCAACGTCCTGACTTTC
TRBV13	TRBJ1-1	.	.	CASSWHLNTEAFF	TGTGCCAGCAGCTGGCATTTAAACACTGAAGCTTTCTTT
TRBV29-1	TRBJ1-1	many	TRBD1	CSVFRDRGLPEAFF	TGCAGCGTTTTCCGGGACAGGGGACTACCTGAAGCTTTCTTT
TRBV12-3/TRBV12-4	TRBJ2-2	many	.	CASSFFPLGELFF	TGTGCCAGCAGTTTCTTCCCTCTCGGGGAGCTGTTTTTT
TRBV5-4	TRBJ2-2	few	.	CASSLPVDSVSGELFF	TGTGCCAGCAGCTTACCGGTGGACTCTGTAAGCGGGGAGCTGTTTTTT
TRBV6-6	TRBJ1-5	few	.	CASSYGEPQHF	TGTGCCAGCAGTTACGGGGAGCCCCAGCATTTT
TRBV9	TRBJ2-3	.	TRBD1	CASSGRTGLSTDTQYF	TGTGCCAGCAGCGGAAGGACAGGGCTAAGCACAGATACGCAGTATTTT
TRBV2	TRBJ2-3	many	TRBD2	CASKLAGVDRYGTQYF	TGTGCCAGCAAGCTAGCGGGGGTAGATCGGTACGGTACGCAGTATTTT
TRBV6-6	TRBJ1-5	.	TRBD1	CASSRGANQPQHF	TGTGCCAGCAGCAGGGGGGCCAATCAGCCCCAGCATTTT
TRBV5-1	TRBJ2-4	many	.	CASSLGQGGNIQYF	TGCGCCAGCAGCTTGGGCCAGGGGGGAAACATTCAGTACTTC
TRBV3-1	TRBJ2-5	many	TRBD2	CASSQVVGSGVQETQYF	TGTGCCAGCAGCCAAGTGGTCGGTAGCGGGGTTCAAGAGACCCAGTACTTC
TRBV20-1	TRBJ2-1	many	.	CSARVRAGDYNEQFF	TGCAGTGCTAGAGTTCGGGCAGGGGATTACAATGAGCAGTTCTTC
TRBV6-4	TRBJ2-3	many	.	CASSDSAGSTDTQYF	TGTGCCAGCAGTGACTCAGCGGGTAGCACAGATACGCAGTATTTT
TRBV27	TRBJ2-7	many	.	CASSFGGYSYEQYF	TGTGCCAGCAGTTTTGGAGGGTACTCCTACGAGCAGTACTTC
TRBV12-3/TRBV12-4	TRBJ2-7	many	.	CASSPLGSHEQYF	TGTGCCAGCAGTCCCTTGGGGTCCCACGAGCAGTACTTC
TRBV18	TRBJ2-1	many	.	CASSPGNEQFF	TGTGCCAGCTCACCAGGGAATGAGCAGTTCTTC
TRBV24-1	TRBJ2-5	few	.	CATSEPDPGGVETQYF	TGTGCCACCAGTGAACCGGACCCCGGAGGGGTGGAGACCCAGTACTTC
TRBV27	TRBJ2-1	many	TRBD2	CASSQGLAGPGYNEQFF	TGTGCCAGCAGTCAGGGACTAGCGGGGCCGGGATACAATGAGCAGTTCTTC
TRBV20-1	TRBJ2-1	many	.	CSARDRGYEQFF	TGCAGTGCTAGAGATCGGGGATATGAGCAGTTCTTC
TRBV21-1	TRBJ2-7	many	.	CASSKALSAGHPYEQYF	TGTGCCAGCAGCAAAGCGCTTTCGGCAGGGCATCCCTACGAGCAGTACTTC
TRBV4-1	TRBJ2-5	once	.	CASQGSQESETQYF	TGCGCCAGCCAAGGCTCTCAGGAATCGGAGACCCAGTACTTC
TRBV11-3	TRBJ1-1	many	.	CASSPGGHEAFF	TGTGCCAGCAGCCCGGGGGGGCATGAAGCTTTCTTT
TRBV20-1	TRBJ2-1	many	.	CSARDLDNNEQFF	TGCAGTGCTAGAGATCTCGACAACAATGAGCAGTTCTTC
TRBV6-1	TRBJ2-3	many	.	CASSEIEAQYF	TGTGCCAGCAGCGAGATCGAGGCGCAGTATTTT
TRBV27	TRBJ1-3	few	.	CASSLQGLSGNTIYF	TGTGCCAGCAGTTTACAGGGATTATCTGGAAACACCATATATTTT
TRBV7-6	TRBJ2-5	many	TRBD2	CASWTSGETQYF	TGTGCCAGCTGGACTAGCGGCGAGACCCAGTACTTC
TRBV19	TRBJ2-7	few	TRBD1	CASSIGQGSYYEQYF	TGTGCCAGTAGTATCGGACAGGGCTCCTACTACGAGCAGTACTTC
TRBV4-1	TRBJ2-1	many	TRBD2	CASSQVTAGYNEQFF	TGCGCCAGCAGCCAAGTTACAGCGGGATACAATGAGCAGTTCTTC
TRBV5-4	TRBJ1-1	few	TRBD1	CASSDRVDTEAFF	TGTGCCAGCAGCGACAGGGTGGATACTGAAGCTTTCTTT
TRBV7-8	TRBJ1-2	many	.	CASSLSRINYGYTF	TGTGCCAGCAGCTTAAGCAGAATTAACTATGGCTACACCTTC
TRBV7-9	TRBJ2-1	few	TRBD2	CASSTRQRGTSRDEQFF	TGTGCCAGCAGCACTCGACAGCGCGGGACTAGTCGAGATGAGCAGTTCTTC
TRBV5-6	TRBJ1-6	.	.	CASSWTVNSPLHF	TGTGCCAGCAGCTGGACTGTGAATTCACCCCTCCACTTT